This is a list of T cell receptor beta chains from one sample in a study of blood T cells in healthy people across ages. A single record per CDR3 protein comes from TCRdb applying MiXCR to the 5' RACE reads. The table shows over 700,000 distinct CDR3 sequences, with 40% to 65% occurring only once. The sequenced material came from blood. Receptors were obtained from a man at least 80 years old in good health. Both conserved end residues are part of each CDR3. D genes are given only for firm matches.

J	V	D	CDR3
TRBJ1-2	TRBV5-1	-	CASSFTDSYGYTF
TRBJ2-2	TRBV24-1	-	CATSDLWSDANTGELFF
TRBJ1-2	TRBV2	TRBD1	CASSQGGTPYTF
TRBJ2-7	TRBV10-3	-	CAISQARTVDEQYF
TRBJ1-2	TRBV19	-	CASRDRTNYGYTF
TRBJ2-1	TRBV27	TRBD2	CASSKGLAGAVSPQSYNEQFF
TRBJ1-2	TRBV2	TRBD1	CASTLLVTGSNYGYTF
TRBJ2-5	TRBV4-1	-	CASSQFVGGGLYQETQYF
-	TRBV18	-	CASSPEGSYEQYF
TRBJ1-1	TRBV29-1	-	CSVAWRGTEAFF
TRBJ2-7	TRBV11-3	-	CASSLTSSEQYF
TRBJ2-3	TRBV7-2	-	CASSSSITDTQYF
-	TRBV5-1	-	CASSSGGYNEQYF
TRBJ1-6	TRBV10-3	-	CAISILATEDSPLHF
TRBJ2-1	TRBV20-1	-	CSARRSSYNEQFF
TRBJ1-1	TRBV7-2	-	CASSSPPWTEAFF
TRBJ1-2	TRBV7-2	TRBD1	CASSDGTGFYGYTF
TRBJ1-3	TRBV5-1	TRBD1	CASSLEQGIPSGNTIYF
TRBJ2-2	TRBV5-6	-	CASSLDGGSSNTGELFF
TRBJ2-7	TRBV29-1	-	CSVEFREQYF
TRBJ2-1	TRBV6-1	-	CASSEAPRRLNEQFF
TRBJ2-6	TRBV5-1	TRBD1	CASSSGTGTSGVNVLTF
TRBJ2-7	TRBV2	-	CASAASGVSYEQYF
TRBJ2-7	TRBV28	-	CASTPWGTYEQYF
TRBJ1-1	TRBV5-1	TRBD1	CASSLAGTGSTEAFF
-	TRBV7-2	-	CASSLVGETQFF
TRBJ2-1	TRBV27	TRBD2	CASKRGGSYNEQFF